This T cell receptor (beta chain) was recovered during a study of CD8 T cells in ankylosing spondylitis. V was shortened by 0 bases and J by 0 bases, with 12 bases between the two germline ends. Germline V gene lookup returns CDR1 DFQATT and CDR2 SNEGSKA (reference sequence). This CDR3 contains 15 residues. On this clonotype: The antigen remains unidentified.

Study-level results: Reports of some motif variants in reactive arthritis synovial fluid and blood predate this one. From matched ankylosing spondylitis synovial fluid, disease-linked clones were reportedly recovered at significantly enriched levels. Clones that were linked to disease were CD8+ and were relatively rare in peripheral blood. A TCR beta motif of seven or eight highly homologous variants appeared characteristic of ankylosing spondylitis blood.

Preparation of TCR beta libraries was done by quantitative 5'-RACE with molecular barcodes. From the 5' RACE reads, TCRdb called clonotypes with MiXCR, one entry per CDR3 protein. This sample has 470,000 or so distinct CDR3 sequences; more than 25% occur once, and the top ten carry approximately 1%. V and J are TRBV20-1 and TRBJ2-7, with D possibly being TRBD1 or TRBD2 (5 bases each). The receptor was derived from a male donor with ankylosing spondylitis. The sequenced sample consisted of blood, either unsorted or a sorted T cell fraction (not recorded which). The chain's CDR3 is CSARDDPRGSYEQYF. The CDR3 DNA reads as TGCAGTGCTAGAGATGACCCGAGGGGCTCCTACGAGCAGTACTTC.